These 5 T cell receptor beta chains share one sample of origin, sequenced in a study of identifying expanded T cells in peripheral blood. Sequenced by immunoSEQ multiplex PCR; TCRdb stores in-frame clones only, minus some. Of more than 90,000 clones listed, around 90% were seen once; the top ten hold about a sixth. The specimen sequenced was blood. The source of these receptors is a person aged 18-70 years in good health.

The rearrangement links TRBV7-2 to TRBJ1-4; D is ambiguous. V dropped 6 bases and J dropped 6 bases, with 17 bases sitting between them. This CDR3 comprises 15 residues. CDR1 and CDR2 (germline): SGHTA, FQGNSA. CDR3 region: CASRSLSRAHEKLFF. CDR3 nucleotide sequence: TGTGCCAGCAGATCTCTATCACGGGCTCATGAAAAACTGTTTTTT.

V gene TRBV28 combines with J gene TRBJ2-1; D might be TRBD2 (5 bases). The ends were cut back, 5 bases at V and 9 bases at J, with 17 bases in the middle. Germline CDR1 and CDR2: MDHEN and SYDVKM. The CDR3 contains 14 residues. CDR3 amino acids: CASSRDPRGSEQFF. CDR3 in DNA: TGTGCCAGCAGTCGCGACCCGAGAGGGAGTGAGCAGTTCTTC.

The rearrangement joins TRBV5-4 to TRBJ2-3; D may be TRBD1 or TRBD2 (5 bases each). Germline V lookup: CDR1 SGHNT, CDR2 YYREEE (reference sequence). The CDR3 has 15 residues. V shed 4 bases and J shed 4 bases, with 16 bases lying between them. CDR3 nucleotides: TGTGCCAGCAGCCCGCCCCCGGGGCAGTCAGATACGCAGTATTTT. This codes for CASSPPPGQSDTQYF. Full variable domain (remainder filled in from reference TRBV5-4 and TRBJ2-3): ETGVTQSPTHLIKTRGQQVTLRCSSQSGHNTVSWYQQALGQGPQFIFQYYREEENGRGNFPPRFSGLQFPNYSSELNVNALELDDSALYLCASSPPPGQSDTQYFGPGTRLTVL.

The CDR3 coding sequence is TGTGCCAGCAGTTTCGACAACTATAATTCACCCCTCCACTTT. It specifies CASSFDNYNSPLHF. The chain is built from TRBV6-5 and TRBJ1-6; no clear D. V was cut by 4 bases and J by 3 bases, with 7 bases left in between. The CDR3 loop spans 14 amino acids. CDR1 and CDR2 from the germline V gene are MNHEY and SVGAGI.

The chain uses TRBV25-1 and TRBJ2-5; possibly TRBD1 or TRBD2 for D (6 bases each). Germline lookup yields CDR1 MGHDK and CDR2 SYGVNS. The CDR3 loop spans 16 amino acids. Trimming removed 3 bases at V and 2 bases at J, with 16 bases between. CDR3 amino acids: CASSDWMGGIQETQYF. The CDR3 DNA is TGTGCCAGCAGTGATTGGATGGGGGGCATACAAGAGACCCAGTACTTC.